The entry below gives a single T cell receptor (beta chain) sequence along with its context. The record originates from a study of blood T cell repertoires in COVID-19. Study-wide background: The United States, Italy and Spain were the sources of the acute and convalescent COVID-19 samples. The analysed material was cDNA or gDNA that came from T cells, B-cell-depleted T cells, or PBMCs.

Original analysis: The assay estimated nucleated cells by amplifying reference gene primers. Method: immunoSEQ multiplex PCR; TCRdb's copy keeps in-frame clones and lacks some. V and J calls and clone size are those listed in that table; D and trimming were worked out from the DNA. The table has over 300,000 clones, around 92% seen once; the top ten hold roughly 1.2%. The source is a man aged 35 to 55 with acute or convalescent COVID-19. Sequencing input: peripheral blood.

Here the CDR3 reads CASSLRQGGAGELFF. CDR3 DNA: TGTGCCAGTAGCCTTCGGCAGGGCGGGGCCGGGGAGCTGTTTTTT. V is TRBV19 and J is TRBJ2-2, with D tentatively TRBD2 (6 bases). Between the trimmed V and J ends, which lost 6 bases and 6 bases, there was a span of 17 bases. The germline gives CDR1 LNHDA, CDR2 SQIVND (reference sequence). There are 15 residues in the CDR3.